Listed below are T cell receptor beta chains from one sample, sequenced in a study of T cell responses to AZD1222 COVID-19 vaccine. Sequenced by immunoSEQ multiplex PCR; TCRdb stores in-frame clones only, minus some. This table has roughly 130,000 clones, approximately 85% appearing once. Sequenced here: peripheral blood, sampled on day 0 of AZD1222 vaccination. The receptors were gathered from an adult in good health. The CDR3 runs from the conserved cysteine through the conserved F or W. The order of the fields is V gene, D gene, J gene, CDR3 protein. The D gene is left open where the match is weak.

>TRBV9|NA|TRBJ1-2
CASSEQGPYGYTF
>TRBV11-2|NA|TRBJ1-2
CASSTLRERINYGYTF
>TRBV10-2|NA|TRBJ1-1
CASSESNWDLHTEAFF
>TRBV7-6|TRBD1|TRBJ2-5
CASSSRQGPQETQYF
>TRBV30|NA|TRBJ1-2
CAWSGRRRGASNYGYTF
>TRBV30|NA|TRBJ2-5
CAWSVRVRETQYF
>TRBV19|NA|TRBJ1-2
CASSIGGALNYGYTF
>TRBV4-1|NA|TRBJ2-5
CASSRTRGETQYF
>TRBV6-5|NA|TRBJ2-1
CASSLRAAYNEQFF
>TRBV24-1|NA|TRBJ2-2
CATGGQGNTGELFF
>TRBV14|NA|TRBJ2-7
CASSQEKRGTYEQYF
>TRBV15|TRBD1|TRBJ2-7
CATSSSGTGAYEQYF
>TRBV6-5|TRBD1|TRBJ1-1
CASSYGQEWPEAFF
>TRBV12-5|TRBD1|TRBJ2-1
CASGLAQGARDLSSYNEQFF
>TRBV19|TRBD2|TRBJ2-1
CASRLLADNEQFF
>TRBV4-1|TRBD1|TRBJ1-3
CASSQPGQVGVGNTIYF
>TRBV5-1|NA|TRBJ2-1
CASSLDSRYNEQFF
>TRBV5-8|NA|TRBJ1-5
CASSRATGQPQHF
>TRBV24-1|TRBD1|TRBJ2-3
CATSDPTGGGTDTQYF
>TRBV5-1|NA|TRBJ1-1
CASSLTGYDTEAFF
>TRBV6-6|NA|TRBJ1-4
CASTGGDEKLFF
>TRBV15|NA|TRBJ1-4
CATSRDIANEKLFF
>TRBV12-3/TRBV12-4|NA|TRBJ1-3
CASSLAKGNTIYF
>TRBV6-5|NA|TRBJ1-6
CASSFRSSSYNSPLHF
>TRBV6-5|NA|TRBJ2-2
CASSYSSAAGELFF
>TRBV6-5|NA|TRBJ2-7
CASKRDRSTEQYF
>TRBV7-2|TRBD1|TRBJ1-6
CASSLGDRGKNSPLHF
>TRBV7-6|NA|TRBJ1-3
CASSPSTVAGNTIYF
>TRBV7-3|NA|TRBJ1-1
CASRAGLNTEAFF
>TRBV4-1|TRBD1|TRBJ1-3
CASSQENLIRGSGNTIYF
>TRBV30|TRBD1|TRBJ2-2
CAWSTGTGGTGELFF
>TRBV2|NA|TRBJ1-1
CASSPRYVNTEAFF
>TRBV28|NA|TRBJ1-2
CASSSPGYGYTF
>TRBV19|NA|TRBJ2-7
CASSTPQGSYEQYF
>TRBV7-6|TRBD1|TRBJ1-3
CASSQGQVRGSGNTIYF
>TRBV11-3|NA|TRBJ1-1
CASSLVGTGEAFF
>TRBV11-2|NA|TRBJ2-5
CASSLLVFQETQYF
>TRBV19|TRBD1|TRBJ2-2
CASSVQGARTGELFF
>TRBV24-1|TRBD1|TRBJ1-5
CATGTGVQPQHF
>TRBV13|NA|TRBJ2-1
CASTGHRDGEQFF
>TRBV29-1|NA|TRBJ2-7
CSVEAVNSYEQYF
>TRBV6-2/TRBV6-3|TRBD1|TRBJ1-5
CASSYPTGQVGNQQPQHF
>TRBV5-6|NA|TRBJ1-3
CASSLGSLGVSGNTIYF
>TRBV19|NA|TRBJ1-2
CASSPEFGGRLNDGYTF
>TRBV19|NA|TRBJ1-6
CASSLDRHNSPLHF
>TRBV21-1|NA|TRBJ1-1
CASSVTGITEAFF
>TRBV4-2|NA|TRBJ1-5
CASSLTGNQPQHF
>TRBV18|TRBD1|TRBJ2-7
CASSPPGTGTYEQYF
>TRBV7-3|NA|TRBJ2-5
CASSPRRGETQYF
>TRBV5-1|NA|TRBJ2-7
CASSLDTSSSYEQYF
>TRBV11-3|TRBD2|TRBJ2-1
CASRPRLAGGGHIDNEQFF
>TRBV24-1|NA|TRBJ1-2
CATSDSGTSLGYTF
>TRBV5-4|NA|TRBJ2-6
CASSPQWAGANVLTF
>TRBV5-6|NA|TRBJ2-7
CASSSLAVTYEQYF